The sequence of this T cell receptor (beta chain) was determined in a study of OX40 agonist ivuxolimab in advanced cancers. With regard to the full study: The costimulatory receptor OX40 (CD134) was targeted by ivuxolimab, a fully human IgG2 agonistic monoclonal antibody. In the dose-escalation cohort, 82.7% of patients were male, and the mean age was about 55 years, with a range of about 23 to 90. Intravenous ivuxolimab was administered to patients every 2 weeks at six dose levels: 0.01, 0.1, 0.3, 1.5, 3 and 10 mg/kg. Of the roughly 51 patients in dose escalation, about 20 had hepatocellular carcinoma, approximately 15 had melanoma, 9 had renal cell carcinoma and 9 had head and neck cancer. The paper reports the monotherapy dose-escalation portion (N of about 50 patients) of the phase I ivuxolimab trial. Patients were allowed to have had prior anti-PD-1, anti-PD-L1 or anti-CTLA-4 therapy, and approximately 40% of the dose-escalation patients had been treated with checkpoint inhibitors. Three dose-escalation patients achieved partial responses, one with hepatocellular carcinoma and two with cutaneous melanoma. The purpose of peripheral TCRbeta sequencing was to test whether ivuxolimab changed TCR sequence diversity and led to clonal T-cell expansion. Overall study outcomes, separate from this receptor: In the 0.1-3.0 mg/kg groups, partial responders were among the patients with the lowest normalized peripheral clonal expansion, particularly in CD8+ T cells. On average, CD8+ T cells showed more expanded clones than CD4+ T cells after ivuxolimab. Low levels of normalized T-cell clonal expansion were also seen in some nonresponding patients. Antigen specificity was not determined for the clonally expanded peripheral T cells. At doses from 0.1 to 3.0 mg/kg, clonal expansion was seen in both CD4+ and CD8+ blood T cells between baseline and week 6.

Patients with autoimmune disease history or receiving systemic immunosuppression were excluded from the trial. In every dose cohort, peripheral blood was drawn for TCR sequencing at baseline, cycle 4 day 1, and cycle 7 day 1. The samples were taken from a phase I, first-in-human, multicenter, open-label dose-escalation trial of ivuxolimab. Adults with locally advanced or metastatic melanoma, renal cell, hepatocellular, or head and neck squamous cell carcinoma were enrolled in the trial. Before TCR sequencing, CD4+ and CD8+ T cells were separately sorted from peripheral blood. Genomic DNA was isolated from the sorted cells so that the TCRbeta CDR3 region could be sequenced. TCRbeta CDR3 regions were sequenced using the immunoSEQ Assay. TCRdb's version of the immuneACCESS table is confined to in-frame rearrangements and falls short of the full clone set. An unresolved V gene accounts for under half of the shortfall where checked; the remainder is of unknown origin. Within this sample are tens of thousands of clones, with approximately 90% of them counted one time only. The top ten hold more than 2.5% of the sample.

With regard to this clone: Its antigen has not been determined. No base quality values were provided; no much bigger clone lies one nucleotide off.

The CDR3 sequence holds 14 residues, the cysteine and phenylalanine included. The kept DNA is CDR3 alone, 42 bases in frame from the first base. V loses 6 bases, J loses 6 bases, and the germline ends lie 17 bases apart. According to the germline V gene, CDR1 reads MNHNS and CDR2 reads SASEGT. In this chain, TRBV6-1 is recombined with TRBJ1-1; confidence is insufficient to name the D gene. This TCR came from an adult with an advanced solid tumor such as melanoma, head and neck, liver or kidney cancer. The sequences come from CD4+ or CD8+ T cells sorted from blood, collected in a trial of the OX40 agonist ivuxolimab. The CDR3 protein is CASRPSEVSSEAFF. In nucleotide form, the sequence is TGTGCCAGCAGGCCGTCCGAGGTCTCCTCTGAAGCTTTCTTT.